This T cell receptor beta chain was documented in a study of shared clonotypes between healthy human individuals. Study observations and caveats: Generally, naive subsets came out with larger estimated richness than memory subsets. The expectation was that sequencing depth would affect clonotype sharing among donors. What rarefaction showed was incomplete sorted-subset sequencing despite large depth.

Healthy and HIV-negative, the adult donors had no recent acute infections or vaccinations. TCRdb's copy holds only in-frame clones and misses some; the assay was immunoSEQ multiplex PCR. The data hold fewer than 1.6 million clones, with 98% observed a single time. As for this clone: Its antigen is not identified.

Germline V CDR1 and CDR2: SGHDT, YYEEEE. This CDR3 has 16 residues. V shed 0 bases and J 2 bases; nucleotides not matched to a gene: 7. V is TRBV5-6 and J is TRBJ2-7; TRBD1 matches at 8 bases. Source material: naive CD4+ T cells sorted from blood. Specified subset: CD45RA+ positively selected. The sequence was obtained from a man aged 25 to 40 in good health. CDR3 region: CASSLESHRGTYEQYF. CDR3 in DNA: TGTGCCAGCAGCTTGGAATCTCACAGGGGGACCTACGAGCAGTACTTC.